This T cell receptor beta chain was documented in a study of shared clonotypes between healthy human individuals. Profiling relied on immunoSEQ multiplex PCR, and the TCRdb table lists in-frame clones only, not all of them. Of around 550,000 clones listed, 95% are singletons. As defined, naive CD8 cells were CD45RO-negative and positively selected for CCR7, with terminally differentiated effector memory CD45RA+ cells excluded. The length of the CDR3 is 12 residues. Germline V gene sequence: CDR1 MGHRA, CDR2 YSYEKL. Trimming cost V 4 bases and J 7 bases, with 10 bases left between them. The TCR sequence derives from a woman aged 30 to 39 in good health. The chain recombines TRBV4-1 with TRBJ1-1, with a tentative D call TRBD1 (5 bases). Sequenced sample: naive CD8+ T cells sorted from blood. CDR3 bases: TGCGCCAGCAGCCCCGGGACCAGTGAAGCTTTCTTT. This gives the protein CASSPGTSEAFF.